This TCR delta chain stems from a study of in vitro expanded adult blood gammadelta T cells (TCRdb year 2020). A note on the overall study: Sort purities ranging from 85% to 95% to 100% Vgamma9Vdelta2 cells among T cells were obtained. The study compared the TCR repertoire of Vgamma9Vdelta2 T cells expanded in vitro with a mistletoe-extract drug against those expanded with HMBPP or zoledronate. For every donor, cells were stimulated separately with HMBPP, zoledronate or AbnobaViscum P, and the TRG and TRD CDR3 repertoires from each condition were sequenced. Three subjects were included in the TCR repertoire analysis.

The CDR3 runs 17 residues from the cysteine to the phenylalanine. The only DNA kept is the CDR3, 51 bases in frame from the first base. The germline V gene sets CDR1 to GEAIGNYY and CDR2 to EKD. Between the V and J ends, shortened by 1 base and 0 bases respectively, the junction contains 17 bases. Of note for this clone: No antigen is known for it. A far larger clone lies a single base away; this is likely a read error. Other DNA sequences from this sample encode an identical CDR3 as well.

Per the publication, the treatment or condition label means: microbial phosphoantigen (E)-4-hydroxy-3-methyl-but-2-enyl pyrophosphate, roughly 10 nM. Live CD3+ TCRgammadelta+ Vgamma9+ Vdelta2+ T cells were FACS-sorted on a FACS Aria III after expansion. Before expansion, PBMC received a one-day pulse of about 10 nM HMBPP and were then washed three times. Cultures were expanded over about 13 days, and IL-2 was replenished every 3 to 4 days. Following the one-day stimulant pulse, cells were washed three times and were subsequently cultured in medium containing around 100 U/mL IL-2. Before culture, peripheral blood mononuclear cells were isolated by Lymphoprep gradient centrifugation and were cryopreserved in liquid nitrogen. The full study reports these points: All repertoires derived from in vitro expanded cultures of healthy donor cells, not from mistletoe-treated patients. The TRDV2 repertoire shared between treatments was private to each donor, and multidimensional scaling grouped TRD repertoires by subject rather than by stimulant. Top TRGV9 CDR3 clonotypes were largely public, being shared across donors and across all three stimulation conditions. AbnobaViscum P-expanded Vgamma9Vdelta2 repertoires showed CDR3 length, diversity and J usage similar to HMBPP- and zoledronate-expanded repertoires, suggesting a polyclonal response.

Library generation was performed with 5' RACE. For each sample, RNA was extracted from some 10,000 sorted cells with the RNeasy Micro Kit. Libraries were prepared using template-switch reverse transcription and then PCR amplification of the CDR3gamma and CDR3delta regions. Amplicons were sequenced on an Illumina MiSeq using the V2 300 kit, producing 150 bp paired-end reads. In the original analysis: Read quality was checked with FastQC version 0.11.8. CDR3 sequences were built by aligning reads to GenBank TRG or TRD reference genes using MiXCR version 3.0.3. Default MiXCR parameters were applied, except that 3 rather than 5 consecutive nucleotides were used for TRDD assembly. VDJtools version 1.2.1 with default settings was used for the repertoire analyses, which included normalized Shannon-Wiener diversity, clonotype tracking and multidimensional scaling. Out-of-frame CDR3 sequences and those containing stop codons were excluded from analysis. TCRdb called clones anew from the public reads via CATT; matching DNA rows were later pooled. Here the V and J calls rest on TCRdb's processing, not on the authors' analysis. The sample table shows about 190 delta-chain clones, and approximately 40% are seen once. The top ten clones comprise 70% to 80% of the sample.

The TCR comes from an adult in good health. Here the chain combines TRDV2 and TRDJ1; the D gene is possibly TRDD3, with 6 bases matching. The sample here was gamma-delta T cells from peripheral blood expanded in culture, taken from an in vitro culture stimulated with HMBPP. The DNA reads TGTGCCTGTGACACGCTGGCGGGGGAACCGTACACCGATAAACTCATCTTT. The translation is CACDTLAGEPYTDKLIF.